These 25 T cell receptor beta chains originate from one sample sequenced in a study of cytomegalovirus exposure and HLA in healthy donors. PCR involved 60 Vbeta and 13 Jbeta primers. Measured with immunoSEQ multiplex PCR; TCRdb has only the in-frame clones, and not every one. This table holds approximately 110,000 clones, 77% found once. The sequenced material came from PBMCs. The receptors were gathered from a woman aged 35 to 49 in good health and CMV-seropositive.

V and J are TRBV6-5 and TRBJ1-4; D is uncertain. The CDR3 covers 11 residues. The V and J ends lost 6 bases and 5 bases respectively, with 4 bases between them. The V gene's germline CDR1 is MNHEY and CDR2 SVGAGI. This chain's CDR3 is CASRQNEKLFF. CDR3 in DNA: TGTGCCAGCAGGCAGAATGAAAAACTGTTTTTT.

The chain carries TRBV14 and TRBJ2-2; TRBD2 aligns across 13 bases. The germline V gene encodes CDR1 SGHDN and CDR2 FVKESK. The ends lost 2 bases at V and 4 bases at J; junction bases unmatched: 7. The CDR3 loop spans 18 amino acids. The CDR3 protein is CASSQRRTSGGPTGELFF. For the CDR3, the DNA is TGTGCCAGCAGCCAACGTCGGACTAGCGGGGGACCCACCGGGGAGCTGTTTTTT.

The CDR3 is CASSLVLGQGNEQFF. The CDR3 DNA reads TGTGCCAGCAGTTTAGTCCTTGGACAGGGCAATGAGCAGTTCTTC. The chain has TRBV27 and TRBJ2-1, with 8 bases that match TRBD1. Trimming cost V 2 bases and J 6 bases; bases outside gene matches: 6. The length of the CDR3 is 15 residues. Germline V gene lookup returns CDR1 MNHEY and CDR2 SMNVEV (reference sequence).

This clone was observed a handful of times. This chain connects TRBV5-1 to TRBJ2-3, with 8 bases aligning to TRBD2. This CDR3 spans 16 amino acids. With V trimmed by 7 bases and J by 4 bases, 14 bases remained unmatched. Germline CDR1 reads SGHRS; CDR2 reads YFSETQ. CDR3 amino acids: CASRGGTNLVSDTQYF. CDR3 DNA sequence: TGCGCCAGCCGCGGGGGGACAAATTTGGTCTCAGATACGCAGTATTTT.

Remarks on this clone: One junction end does not reproduce the germline sequence, and a read error may be involved. The chain uses TRBV7-9 and TRBJ2-7, with D hard to call. Germline CDR1 SEHNR, CDR2 FQNEAQ (reference sequence). This CDR3 is built from 11 residues. The CDR3 spells CSSSRAYEQYF. CDR3 in DNA: TGTTCCAGCAGCCGCGCTTACGAGCAGTACTTC.

The chain has TRBV7-3 and TRBJ2-2, with 8 bases lining up with TRBD2. The germline V gene encodes CDR1 SGHTA and CDR2 FQGTGA. Losses at the gene ends were 5 bases for V and 6 bases for J; bases not matched to a gene: 5. There are 14 residues in the CDR3. This chain's CDR3 is CASSPGGVPGELFF. The CDR3 DNA reads as TGTGCCAGCAGCCCCGGGGGGGTGCCCGGGGAGCTGTTTTTT.

This chain joins TRBV2 and TRBJ2-4; 13 bases map to TRBD2. V lost 0 bases to trimming and J lost 1 base; unmatched junction nucleotides: 9. There are 20 residues in the CDR3. The germline CDR1 and CDR2 sequences are SNHLY and FYNNEI. CDR3 residues: CASSEALGLAGVGAKNIQYF. The CDR3 region has the DNA TGTGCCAGCAGTGAAGCCCTCGGACTAGCGGGAGTTGGCGCCAAAAACATTCAGTACTTC.

This rearrangement joins TRBV7-2 to TRBJ1-2, with 7 bases fitting TRBD1. This CDR3 comprises 16 residues. The germline V gene has CDR1 SGHTA and CDR2 FQGNSA. V lost 6 bases to trimming and J lost 4 bases; unmatched junction nucleotides: 14. CDR3 nucleotide sequence: TGTGCCAGCAGGACAGGGTTACCTCGTCTTAGCTATGGCTACACCTTC. Translated: CASRTGLPRLSYGYTF.

This sequence joins TRBV7-9 and TRBJ1-4; 7 nucleotides line up with TRBD1. The J segment lost 7 bases and the V segment lost 3 bases, leaving 2 bases of the junction unmatched. The CDR3 contains 13 residues. Per germline, CDR1 SEHNR and CDR2 FQNEAQ (reference sequence). The CDR3 DNA follows: TGTGCCAGCAGCTTGACAGGGTTTGAAAAACTGTTTTTT. Translating gives CASSLTGFEKLFF. Drawing the rest from reference TRBV7-9 and TRBJ1-4, the complete variable domain is DTGVSQNPRHKITKRGQNVTFRCDPISEHNRLYWYRQTLGQGPEFLTYFQNEAQLEKSRLLSDRFSAERPKGSFSTLEIQRTEQGDSAMYLCASSLTGFEKLFFGSGTQLSVL.

The chain employs TRBV5-6 and TRBJ1-5; D call uncertain. Trimming cost V 1 base and J 4 bases, with 12 bases left between them. The CDR3 has 15 amino acids. From germline, CDR1 is SGHDT and CDR2 YYEEEE. The CDR3: CASSLYGPRNQPQHF. CDR3 DNA sequence: TGTGCCAGCAGCTTGTATGGCCCGAGGAATCAGCCCCAGCATTTT.

Comment on this clone: This sample includes further DNA sequences coding for the same CDR3. J is TRBJ1-2 and V is TRBV5-1; tentative D call: TRBD1 (6 bases). The V end was cut by 3 bases, the J end by 2 bases, with 11 bases between. The CDR3 is 14 residues long. The germline V gene has CDR1 SGHRS and CDR2 YFSETQ. CDR3: CASSSSTGNYGYTF. CDR3 DNA: TGCGCCAGCAGCTCCTCCACAGGGAACTATGGCTACACCTTC.

This clone was recorded a few times. The gene calls are TRBV6-4 and TRBJ2-3; weak D call: TRBD2 (6 bases). CDR1 is MRHNA and CDR2 is SNTAGT in the germline V gene. The CDR3 totals 15 residues. V was pared by 3 bases and J by 0 bases, with 10 bases between. CDR3 loop: CASSDQAGSTDTQYF. The DNA of the CDR3 is TGTGCCAGCAGTGATCAGGCGGGAAGCACAGATACGCAGTATTTT.

In this sample, this clone turned up a few times. The rearrangement links TRBV28 to TRBJ2-6; 11 nucleotides line up with TRBD2. Germline loops: CDR1 MDHEN, CDR2 SYDVKM. CDR3 length: 17 amino acids. The V gene end was trimmed by 5 bases and the J gene end by 0 bases; junction bases not matched to a gene: 3. DNA of the CDR3: TGTGCCAGCAGTCCCGGGACTAGCGGCTCTGGGGCCAACGTCCTGACTTTC. Its protein is CASSPGTSGSGANVLTF. Full variable domain (outside the CDR3, taken from reference TRBV28 and TRBJ2-6): DVKVTQSSRYLVKRTGEKVFLECVQDMDHENMFWYRQDPGLGLRLIYFSYDVKMKEKGDIPEGYSVSREKKERFSLILESASTNQTSMYLCASSPGTSGSGANVLTFGAGSRLTVL.

The chain links TRBV18 to TRBJ1-1; no reliable D call. With 3 bases removed from V and 8 bases from J, the gap between germline ends came to 13 bases. CDR3 length: 13 amino acids. Germline CDR1 KGHSH, CDR2 LQKENI. The CDR3 DNA reads TGTGCCAGCTCACCCCCCTCGCAGGTCGAAGCTTTCTTT. This gives the protein CASSPPSQVEAFF. Together with reference TRBV18 and TRBJ1-1, the CDR3 gives the full variable domain: NAGVMQNPRHLVRRRGQEARLRCSPMKGHSHVYWYRQLPEEGLKFMVYLQKENIIDESGMPKERFSAEFPKEGPSILRIQQVVRGDSAAYFCASSPPSQVEAFFGQGTRLTVV.

This sequence joins TRBV5-5 and TRBJ2-1, with 8 bases identical to TRBD2. The CDR3 is 17 residues long. Trimming cost V 0 bases and J 1 base; bases outside gene matches: 6. CDR1 SGHKS and CDR2 YYEKEE come from the germline V gene (reference sequence). The CDR3 spells CASSLVGGGMSYNEQFF. DNA for the CDR3: TGTGCCAGCAGCTTGGTTGGCGGGGGGATGTCCTACAATGAGCAGTTCTTC.

Only one count was recorded for this clone. At the DNA level, this CDR3 is encoded by other sequences in the same sample as well. The chain couples TRBV10-3 to TRBJ1-6; TRBD1 agrees at 9 bases. Trimming took 6 bases from V and 7 from J; bases not matched to a gene: 4. Germline V gives CDR1 ENHRY, CDR2 SYGVKD. The CDR3 totals 14 residues. In nucleotides, the CDR3 is TGTGCCATCAGCGCCGGACAGGGGAATTCACCCCTCCACTTT. The encoded protein is CAISAGQGNSPLHF.

This clone was counted only a few times. This chain links TRBV6-4 with TRBJ2-1; TRBD2 matches 9 bases. The J segment lost 9 bases and the V segment lost 4 bases, leaving 10 bases of the junction unmatched. The CDR3 totals 15 residues. The germline V gene has CDR1 MRHNA and CDR2 SNTAGT. This chain's CDR3 is CASSVAGGPVAEQFF. CDR3 DNA: TGTGCCAGCAGTGTTGCGGGGGGGCCCGTGGCTGAGCAGTTCTTC.

Notes on this clone: An end of the junction differs from the germline gene, which may be a read error. V and J are TRBV7-9 and TRBJ2-7, with D perhaps TRBD2 (5 bases). CDR3 length: 13 residues. The germline CDR1 and CDR2 sequences are SEHNR and FQNEAQ (reference sequence). As DNA, the CDR3 is TGTTCCAGCAGCTTTAGCGCTACCTACGAGCAGTACTTC. Amino acids: CSSSFSATYEQYF.

This sequence joins TRBV28 and TRBJ2-5; tentatively, D is TRBD1 (6 bases). The DNA matches TRBJ2-7 better at its end, which makes the J call doubtful. The germline CDR1 and CDR2 sequences are MDHEN and SYDVKM. The CDR3 contains 14 residues. In nucleotides, the CDR3 is TGTGCCAGCAGCGGAGACCGGGACACCTACGAGCAGTACTTC. Encoded protein: CASSGDRDTYEQYF.

The chain has TRBV5-4 and TRBJ2-1; D is ambiguous. This CDR3 region has 16 residues. V lost 1 base and J 0 bases, leaving 11 bases between the germline ends. Looked up from germline, CDR1 is SGHNT and CDR2 is YYREEE (reference sequence). The CDR3 loop reads CASSLNLVSSYNEQFF. The CDR3 DNA reads TGTGCCAGCAGCTTGAATTTAGTGAGCTCCTACAATGAGCAGTTCTTC. The variable domain in full, completed from reference TRBV5-4 and TRBJ2-1, reads ETGVTQSPTHLIKTRGQQVTLRCSSQSGHNTVSWYQQALGQGPQFIFQYYREEENGRGNFPPRFSGLQFPNYSSELNVNALELDDSALYLCASSLNLVSSYNEQFFGPGTRLTVL.

CDR3 bases: TGCAGCGTTGATACTGCAGGGGGCAGGGAGACCCAGTACTTC. It codes for CSVDTAGGRETQYF. The genes are TRBV29-1 and TRBJ2-5, with TRBD1 matching over 8 bases. Germline CDR1 reads SQVTM; CDR2 reads ANQGSEA. V trimming: 3 bases; J trimming: 5 bases; junction bases outside the gene matches: 8. CDR3 size: 14 residues.

This clone was counted a few times. V gene TRBV6-5 combines with J gene TRBJ1-5, with TRBD1 as a possible D gene (6 bases). The germline V and J ends were trimmed by 8 bases and 2 bases, with 13 bases remaining between them. Germline lookup yields CDR1 MNHEY and CDR2 SVGAGI. CDR3 length: 14 residues. The CDR3 region is CASASQGGNQPQHF. CDR3 bases: TGTGCCAGCGCCTCACAGGGAGGCAATCAGCCCCAGCATTTT.

The chain recombines TRBV23-1 with TRBJ2-2; the match to TRBD2 covers 10 bases. TRBV23-1 is an ORF, with its function uncertain. This CDR3 region has 23 residues. The trim removed 7 bases at V and 0 bases at J, leaving 26 bases unmatched. CDR3 amino acids: CASNLRESTGTSAIYTNTGELFF. The CDR3 DNA reads as TGCGCCAGCAACCTACGGGAGTCAACCGGGACTAGCGCGATCTACACGAACACCGGGGAGCTGTTTTTT.

V and J are TRBV2 and TRBJ2-1, with D hard to call. From germline, CDR1 is SNHLY and CDR2 FYNNEI. With 6 bases removed from V and 0 bases from J, the gap between germline ends came to 12 bases. The CDR3 is 15 amino acids. For the CDR3, the DNA is TGTGCCAGCAGCCCCCTATTATCCTCCTACAATGAGCAGTTCTTC. The encoded protein is CASSPLLSSYNEQFF.

V and J are TRBV2 and TRBJ2-7; no clear D gene. This CDR3 has 12 amino acids. CDR1 is SNHLY and CDR2 is FYNNEI in the germline V gene. V was clipped by 6 bases and J by 6 bases, with 12 bases between them. CDR3 nucleotide sequence: TGTGCCAGCAGCGAAAGATCAGGCGAGCAGTACTTC. Translation gives CASSERSGEQYF.